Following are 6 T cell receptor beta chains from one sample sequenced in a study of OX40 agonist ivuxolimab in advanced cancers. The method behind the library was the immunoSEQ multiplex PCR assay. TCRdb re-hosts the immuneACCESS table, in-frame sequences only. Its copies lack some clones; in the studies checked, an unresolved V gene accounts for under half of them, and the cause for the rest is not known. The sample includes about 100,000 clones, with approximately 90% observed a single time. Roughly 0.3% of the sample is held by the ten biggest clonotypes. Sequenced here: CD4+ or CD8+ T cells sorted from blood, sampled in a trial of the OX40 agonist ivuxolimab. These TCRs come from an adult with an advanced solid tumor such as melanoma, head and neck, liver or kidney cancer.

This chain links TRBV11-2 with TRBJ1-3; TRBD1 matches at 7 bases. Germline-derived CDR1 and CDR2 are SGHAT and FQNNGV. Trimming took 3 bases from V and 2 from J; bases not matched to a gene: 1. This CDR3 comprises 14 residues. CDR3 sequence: CASSFDRAGNTIYF. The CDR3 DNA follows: TGTGCCAGCAGCTTCGACAGGGCTGGAAACACCATATATTTT.

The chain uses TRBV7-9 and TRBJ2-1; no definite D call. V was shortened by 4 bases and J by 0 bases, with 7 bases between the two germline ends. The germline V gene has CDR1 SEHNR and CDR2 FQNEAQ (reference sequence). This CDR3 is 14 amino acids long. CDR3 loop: CASSSPSSYNEQFF. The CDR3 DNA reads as TGTGCCAGCAGCTCACCCAGCTCCTACAATGAGCAGTTCTTC.

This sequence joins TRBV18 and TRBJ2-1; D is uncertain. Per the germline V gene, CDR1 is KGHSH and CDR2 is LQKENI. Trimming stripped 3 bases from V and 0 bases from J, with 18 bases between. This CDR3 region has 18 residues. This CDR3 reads CASSPLAKRRSSYNEQFF. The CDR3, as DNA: TGTGCCAGCTCACCGTTGGCGAAGAGGCGGAGCTCCTACAATGAGCAGTTCTTC.

This chain's CDR3 is CATSSPGTSEETQYF. In nucleotides, the CDR3 is TGTGCCACCAGCTCCCCCGGGACTAGCGAAGAGACCCAGTACTTC. This chain connects TRBV15 to TRBJ2-5, with 10 positions matching TRBD2. CDR1 and CDR2 from the germline V gene are LNHNV and YYDKDF (reference sequence). V lost 5 bases, J lost 3 bases, and 6 bases stayed unmatched. This CDR3 has 15 amino acids.

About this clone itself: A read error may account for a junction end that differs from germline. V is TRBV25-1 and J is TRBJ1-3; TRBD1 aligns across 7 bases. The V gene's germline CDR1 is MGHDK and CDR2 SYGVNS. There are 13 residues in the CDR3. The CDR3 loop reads CASSEGGRGPIYF. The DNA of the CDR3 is TGTGCCAGCAGTGAAGGGGGTAGGGGGCCCATCTATTTT.

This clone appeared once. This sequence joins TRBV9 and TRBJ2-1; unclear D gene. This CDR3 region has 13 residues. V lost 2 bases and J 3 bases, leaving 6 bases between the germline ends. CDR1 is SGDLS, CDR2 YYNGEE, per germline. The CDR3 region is CASSVSVYNEQFF. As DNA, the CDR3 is TGTGCCAGCAGCGTGTCCGTCTACAATGAGCAGTTCTTC. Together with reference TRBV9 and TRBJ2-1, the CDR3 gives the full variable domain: DSGVTQTPKHLITATGQRVTLRCSPRSGDLSVYWYQQSLDQGLQFLIQYYNGEERAKGNILERFSAQQFPDLHSELNLSSLELGDSALYFCASSVSVYNEQFFGPGTRLTVL.